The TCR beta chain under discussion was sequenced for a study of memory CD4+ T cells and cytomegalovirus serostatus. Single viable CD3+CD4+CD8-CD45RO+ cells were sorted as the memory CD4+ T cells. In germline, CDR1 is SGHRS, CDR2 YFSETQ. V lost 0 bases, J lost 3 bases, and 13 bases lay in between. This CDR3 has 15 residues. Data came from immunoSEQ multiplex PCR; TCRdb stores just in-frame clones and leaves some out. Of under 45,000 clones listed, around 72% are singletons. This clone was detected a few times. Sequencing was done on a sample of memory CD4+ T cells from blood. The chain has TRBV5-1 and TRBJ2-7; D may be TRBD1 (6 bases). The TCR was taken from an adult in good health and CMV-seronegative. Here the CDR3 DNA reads TGCGCCAGCAGCTTGGCTATCAGGGGTGACTACGAGCAGTACTTC. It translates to CASSLAIRGDYEQYF. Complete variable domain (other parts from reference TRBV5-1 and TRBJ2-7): KAGVTQTPRYLIKTRGQQVTLSCSPISGHRSVSWYQQTPGQGLQFLFEYFSETQRNKGNFPGRFSGRQFSNSRSEMNVSTLELGDSALYLCASSLAIRGDYEQYFGPGTRLTVT.